The sequence of this T cell receptor (beta chain) was determined in a study of T-cell reconstitution after alpha-beta-depleted transplantation in children. Broader study findings: The authors attributed T-cell counts and diversity one year after transplant mostly to newly produced T cells.

CDR1 SNHLY and CDR2 FYNNEI come from the germline V gene. V shed 6 bases, J shed 7 bases, and the junction held 10 bases outside the gene matches. The CDR3 runs to 15 residues. The library targeted TCRbeta and was prepared with unique molecular identifiers. Each CDR3 protein is one row after TCRdb ran MiXCR on the PCR reads. This table has 750,000 to 950,000 distinct CDR3 sequences, 16% appearing once. This clonotype has a handful of counts. Its antigen is not known. The source was PBMCs, mostly from graft donor cells, collected 360 days after TCRalphabeta/CD19-depleted stem cell transplant. This chain joins TRBV2 and TRBJ1-4; 8 nucleotides align to TRBD1. The origin of this receptor is a male patient younger than 18 who had a stem cell transplant for acute lymphoblastic leukemia, so the T cells may come from the graft donor. The CDR3 is CASRTPGGEGEKLFF. The CDR3 nucleotides read TGTGCCAGCAGAACCCCAGGGGGCGAGGGTGAAAAACTGTTTTTT.